The 7 T cell receptor beta chains presented below share a single source sample, sequenced in a study of blood T cell repertoires in COVID-19 (dated by TCRdb to the early 2020s). Library preparation used the immunoSEQ multiplex PCR assay. Not all clones reach the TCRdb copy of this immuneACCESS table, which keeps in-frame sequences only. Checked studies attribute under half of the gap to unresolved V genes and leave the rest unexplained. The sample contains 90,000 to 120,000 clones, more than 70% of them found a single time. Clones ranked in the top ten supply more than 4% of the sample. Sequencing was carried out using peripheral blood. The source of these receptors is a man in his sixties or seventies with acute or convalescent COVID-19.

DNA for the CDR3: TGCGCCAGCAGCTTGCTAGGGGGGGCTAACACTGAAGCTTTCTTT. It specifies CASSLLGGANTEAFF. This sequence joins TRBV5-1 and TRBJ1-1, with D maybe TRBD1 (6 bases). Trimming took off 1 base at V and 2 bases at J, with 12 bases between the two ends. The CDR3 totals 15 residues. Germline V lookup: CDR1 SGHRS, CDR2 YFSETQ. Full variable domain (remainder filled in from reference TRBV5-1 and TRBJ1-1): KAGVTQTPRYLIKTRGQQVTLSCSPISGHRSVSWYQQTPGQGLQFLFEYFSETQRNKGNFPGRFSGRQFSNSRSEMNVSTLELGDSALYLCASSLLGGANTEAFFGQGTRLTVV.

The chain recombines TRBV5-1 with TRBJ2-2, with unresolved D. CDR3 size: 14 residues. Germline CDR1 and CDR2: SGHRS and YFSETQ. V was clipped by 3 bases and J by 6 bases, with 12 bases between them. The CDR3 coding sequence is TGCGCCAGCAGCTCCTTTACCAGTCCCGGGGAGCTGTTTTTT. This gives the protein CASSSFTSPGELFF.

The chain carries TRBV7-9 and TRBJ2-7, with 8 nucleotides matching TRBD2. The CDR3 contains 13 residues. Trimming cost V 0 bases and J 8 bases; bases outside gene matches: 3. CDR1 is SEHNR and CDR2 is FQNEAQ in the germline V gene (reference sequence). CDR3 sequence: CASSLAGREQQYF. The CDR3 DNA reads TGTGCCAGCAGCTTAGCCGGGAGGGAGCAGCAGTACTTC. The full variable domain, rest sourced from reference TRBV7-9 and TRBJ2-7, is DTGVSQNPRHKITKRGQNVTFRCDPISEHNRLYWYRQTLGQGPEFLTYFQNEAQLEKSRLLSDRFSAERPKGSFSTLEIQRTEQGDSAMYLCASSLAGREQQYFGPGTRLTVT.

The J gene is TRBJ1-4, the V gene TRBV25-1; D is unclear. Germline values: CDR1 MGHDK, CDR2 SYGVNS. The CDR3 length is 14 residues. V lost 5 bases to trimming and J lost 4 bases, with 11 bases between them. This chain's CDR3 is CASSKHAINEKLFF. The DNA of the CDR3 is TGTGCCAGCAGTAAGCATGCAATTAATGAAAAACTGTTTTTT.

The chain carries TRBV6-5 and TRBJ1-1; D ambiguous. CDR1 is MNHEY, CDR2 SVGAGI, per germline. This CDR3 spans 16 amino acids. Deletions cut 0 bases from V and 5 bases from J, with 16 bases between. The CDR3 reads CASSYSSSIGGTEAFF. CDR3 DNA: TGTGCCAGCAGTTACTCGAGTTCAATTGGAGGGACTGAAGCTTTCTTT.

This chain joins TRBV4-1 and TRBJ2-3; 7 bases map to TRBD1. CDR1 and CDR2 from the germline V gene are MGHRA and YSYEKL. The CDR3 totals 16 residues. V trimming: 1 base; J trimming: 4 bases; junction bases outside the gene matches: 8. The CDR3 region has the DNA TGCGCCAGCAGCCAAGTAGGAACAGGGGAGTCAGATACGCAGTATTTT. It translates to CASSQVGTGESDTQYF.

V gene TRBV5-1 combines with J gene TRBJ1-1; D unclear. The germline CDR1 and CDR2 sequences are SGHRS and YFSETQ. The CDR3 is 13 residues long. Deletions cut 4 bases from V and 1 base from J, with 8 bases between. The DNA of the CDR3 is TGCGCCAGCAGCCCCCAACAGAACACTGAAGCTTTCTTT. Its translation is CASSPQQNTEAFF.